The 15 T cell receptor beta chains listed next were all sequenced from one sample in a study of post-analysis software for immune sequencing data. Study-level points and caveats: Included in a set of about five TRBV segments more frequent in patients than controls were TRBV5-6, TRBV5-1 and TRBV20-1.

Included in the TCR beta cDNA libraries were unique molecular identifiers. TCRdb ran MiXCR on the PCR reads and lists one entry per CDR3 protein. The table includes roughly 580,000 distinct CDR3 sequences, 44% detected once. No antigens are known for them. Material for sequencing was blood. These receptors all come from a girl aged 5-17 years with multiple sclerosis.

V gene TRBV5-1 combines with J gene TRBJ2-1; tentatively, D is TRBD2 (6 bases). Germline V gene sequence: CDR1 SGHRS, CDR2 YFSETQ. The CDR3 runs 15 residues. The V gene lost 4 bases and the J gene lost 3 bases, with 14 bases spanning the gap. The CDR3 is CASSQDSGGYNEQFF. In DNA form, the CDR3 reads TGCGCCAGCAGCCAGGATTCCGGGGGCTACAATGAGCAGTTCTTC.

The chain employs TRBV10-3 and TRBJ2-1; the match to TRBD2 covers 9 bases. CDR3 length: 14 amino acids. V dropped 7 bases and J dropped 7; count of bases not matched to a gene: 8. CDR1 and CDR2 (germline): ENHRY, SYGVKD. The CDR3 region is CAITGGGARNEQFF. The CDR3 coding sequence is TGTGCCATCACAGGCGGGGGGGCCCGGAATGAGCAGTTCTTC.

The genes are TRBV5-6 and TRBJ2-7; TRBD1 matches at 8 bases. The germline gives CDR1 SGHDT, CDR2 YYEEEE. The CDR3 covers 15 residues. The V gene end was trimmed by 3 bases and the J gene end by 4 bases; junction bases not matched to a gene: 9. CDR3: CASSSPGQETYEQYF. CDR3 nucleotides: TGTGCCAGCAGCTCACCGGGACAGGAAACGTACGAGCAGTACTTC.

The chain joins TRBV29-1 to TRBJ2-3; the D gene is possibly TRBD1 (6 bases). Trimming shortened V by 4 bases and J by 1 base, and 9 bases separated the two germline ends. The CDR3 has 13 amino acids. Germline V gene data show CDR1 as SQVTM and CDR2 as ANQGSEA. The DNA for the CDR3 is TGCAGCGTTGCAAACAGGGGCACAGATACGCAGTATTTT. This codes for CSVANRGTDTQYF.

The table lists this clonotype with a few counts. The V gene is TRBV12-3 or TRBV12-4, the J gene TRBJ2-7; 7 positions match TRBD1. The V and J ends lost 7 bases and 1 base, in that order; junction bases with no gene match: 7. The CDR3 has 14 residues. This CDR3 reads CASNLGQRSYEQYF. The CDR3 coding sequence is TGTGCCAGCAACCTGGGACAGAGGTCCTACGAGCAGTACTTC.

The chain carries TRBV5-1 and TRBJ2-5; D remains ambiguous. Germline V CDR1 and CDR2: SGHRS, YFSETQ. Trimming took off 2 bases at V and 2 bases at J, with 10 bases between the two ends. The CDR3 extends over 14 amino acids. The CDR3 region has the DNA TGCGCCAGCAGCTTTTACACGGATCAAGAGACCCAGTACTTC. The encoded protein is CASSFYTDQETQYF.

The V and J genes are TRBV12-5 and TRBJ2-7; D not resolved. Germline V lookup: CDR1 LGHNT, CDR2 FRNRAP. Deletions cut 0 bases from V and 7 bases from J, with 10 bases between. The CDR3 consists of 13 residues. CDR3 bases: TGTGCTAGTGGTTTGGTCCCCCCCGGGGAGCAGTACTTC. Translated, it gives CASGLVPPGEQYF.

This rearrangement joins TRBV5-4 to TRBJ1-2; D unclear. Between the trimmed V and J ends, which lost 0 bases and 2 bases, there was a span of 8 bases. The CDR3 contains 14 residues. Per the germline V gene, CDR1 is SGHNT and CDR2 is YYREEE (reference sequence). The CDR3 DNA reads TGTGCCAGCAGCTTGGACGGAATAAACTATGGCTACACCTTC. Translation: CASSLDGINYGYTF.

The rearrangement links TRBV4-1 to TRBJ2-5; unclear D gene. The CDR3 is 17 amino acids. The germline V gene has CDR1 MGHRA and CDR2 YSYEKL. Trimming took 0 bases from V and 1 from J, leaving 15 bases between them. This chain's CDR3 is CASSQEPATLTQETQYF. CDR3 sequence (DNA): TGCGCCAGCAGCCAAGAACCAGCTACTTTGACCCAAGAGACCCAGTACTTC.

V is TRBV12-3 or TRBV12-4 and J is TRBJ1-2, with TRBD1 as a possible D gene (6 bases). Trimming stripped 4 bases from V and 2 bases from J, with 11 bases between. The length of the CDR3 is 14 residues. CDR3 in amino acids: CASSSRQANYGYTF. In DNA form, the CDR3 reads TGTGCCAGCAGTTCGCGACAGGCCAACTATGGCTACACCTTC.

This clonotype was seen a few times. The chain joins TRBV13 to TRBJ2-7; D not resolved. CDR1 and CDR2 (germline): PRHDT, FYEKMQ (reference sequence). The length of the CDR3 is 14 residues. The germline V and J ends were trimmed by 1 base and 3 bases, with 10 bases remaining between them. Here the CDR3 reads CASSLEGGGYEQYF. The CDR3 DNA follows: TGTGCCAGCAGCTTAGAGGGCGGTGGCTACGAGCAGTACTTC.

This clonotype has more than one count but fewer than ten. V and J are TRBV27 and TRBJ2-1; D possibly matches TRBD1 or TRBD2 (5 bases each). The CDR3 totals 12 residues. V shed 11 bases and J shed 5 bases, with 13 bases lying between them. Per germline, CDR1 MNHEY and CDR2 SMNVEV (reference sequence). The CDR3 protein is CAPPGTNNEQFF. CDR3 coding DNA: TGTGCCCCCCCGGGGACGAACAATGAGCAGTTCTTC.

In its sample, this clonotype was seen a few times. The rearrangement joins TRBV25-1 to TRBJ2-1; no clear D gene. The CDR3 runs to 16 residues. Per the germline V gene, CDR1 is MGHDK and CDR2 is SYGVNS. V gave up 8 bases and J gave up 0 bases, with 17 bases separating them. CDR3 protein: CASRAGTPSSYNEQFF. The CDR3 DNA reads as TGTGCCAGCCGGGCCGGTACTCCCAGCTCCTACAATGAGCAGTTCTTC.

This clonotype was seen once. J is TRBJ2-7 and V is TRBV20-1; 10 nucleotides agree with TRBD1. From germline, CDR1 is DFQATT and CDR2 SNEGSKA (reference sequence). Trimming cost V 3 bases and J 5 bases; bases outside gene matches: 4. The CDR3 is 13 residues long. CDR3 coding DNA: TGCAGTGCTAGGCGGGACAGGGGCCACGAGCAGTACTTC. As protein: CSARRDRGHEQYF.

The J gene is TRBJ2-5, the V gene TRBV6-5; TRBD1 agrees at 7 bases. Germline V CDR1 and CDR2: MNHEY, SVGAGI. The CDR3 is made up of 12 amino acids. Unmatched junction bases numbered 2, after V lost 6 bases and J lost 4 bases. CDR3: CASRGTVETQYF. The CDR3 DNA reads TGTGCCAGCAGAGGGACAGTAGAGACCCAGTACTTC.